The rows below give T cell receptor beta chains drawn from one sample of a study of T cell responses to AZD1222 COVID-19 vaccine. Using immunoSEQ multiplex PCR, the repertoire was profiled, and TCRdb retains in-frame clones only, with some absent. The sample carries about 150,000 clones, about 92% recorded once. The sequenced sample was peripheral blood, obtained 28 days after the second AZD1222 dose. The receptors derive from an adult who received the AZD1222 COVID-19 vaccine. Each CDR3 is given with its conserved first and last residue. D genes are given only for firm matches. Rows may omit the clone size; those that give it use once, few, many or a size class.

D	V	size	J	DNA	CDR3
-	TRBV9	-	TRBJ2-1	TGTGCCAGCAGCGTTGAGGGTAATGGTGAGCAGTTCTTC	CASSVEGNGEQFF
TRBD1	TRBV5-1	-	TRBJ1-3	TGCGCCAGCAGCCCGATTCGAAACCTACAGGGGGGGCACACCATATATTTT	CASSPIRNLQGGHTIYF
TRBD1	TRBV3-1/TRBV3-2	-	TRBJ1-5	TGTGCCAGCAGCCCGGACAGGGGGAATTATCAGCCCCAGCATTTT	CASSPDRGNYQPQHF
-	TRBV19	-	TRBJ2-5	TGTGCCAGTAGTGACGGGGGGCTTCAAGAGACCCAGTACTTC	CASSDGGLQETQYF
-	TRBV5-5	-	TRBJ1-2	TGTGCCAGCAGCTTGTCCGCCGGACTGTGGGGTACCGGCTACACCTTC	CASSLSAGLWGTGYTF
-	TRBV6-1	-	TRBJ1-3	TGTGCCAGCAGTGAACTGGCAGGCGTAGGAAACACCATATATTTT	CASSELAGVGNTIYF
-	TRBV30	-	TRBJ2-1	TGTGCCTGGAGTGTATTTGGGACAACGAGCTCCTACAATGAGCAGTTCTTC	CAWSVFGTTSSYNEQFF
TRBD2	TRBV13	-	TRBJ2-2	TGTGCCAGCAGCTTAGTAGCGGGAGGGCCAAACGGGGAGCTGTTTTTT	CASSLVAGGPNGELFF
-	TRBV6-5	-	TRBJ2-3	TGTGCCGCCCGAGGGCCGGCAGATACGCAGTATTTT	CAARGPADTQYF
-	TRBV6-5	-	TRBJ1-1	TGTGCCAGCAGTTACTATCCGAAAACGCAGGCTTTCTTT	CASSYYPKTQAFF
TRBD1	TRBV7-6	-	TRBJ2-5	TGTGCCAGCAGGATCGGGACAGCGCAAGAGACCCAGTACTTC	CASRIGTAQETQYF
-	TRBV11-2	-	TRBJ2-3	TGTGCCAGCAGCCCAGGGGGCACAGATACGCAGTATTTT	CASSPGGTDTQYF
-	TRBV3-1/TRBV3-2	-	TRBJ2-7	TGTGCCAGCAGCCAAGACCCGGGACACAATTACGAGCAGTACTTC	CASSQDPGHNYEQYF
TRBD2	TRBV10-2	-	TRBJ2-7	TGCGCCAGCAGTGAGCCCCCTCCGGGACTACCATCCTACGAGCAGTACTTC	CASSEPPPGLPSYEQYF
-	TRBV7-2	-	TRBJ1-5	TGTGCCAGCAGCTTAGGGGGGGCAAGGCCCCAGCATTTT	CASSLGGARPQHF
TRBD2	TRBV11-3	-	TRBJ2-5	TGTGCCAGCTCCGGGGGGGGGCGAGAGACCCAGTACTTC	CASSGGGRETQYF
TRBD2	TRBV11-2	few	TRBJ2-7	TGTGCCAGCATCCAAACTAGCGGGGGTGTCTACGAGCAGTACTTC	CASIQTSGGVYEQYF
TRBD2	TRBV4-1	-	TRBJ2-3	TGCGCCAGCAGCCAAGTCCGGACTAGCGGTATAGATACGCAGTATTTT	CASSQVRTSGIDTQYF
-	TRBV9	-	TRBJ1-2	TGTGCCAGCAGCAGGGGGGATGGCTACACCTTC	CASSRGDGYTF
-	TRBV5-1	-	TRBJ2-7	TGCGCCAGCAGCTTGGAAGGGACGGACCACTCCTACGAGCAGTACTTC	CASSLEGTDHSYEQYF
TRBD1	TRBV6-5	once	TRBJ1-2	TGTGCCAGCATTCCCTTGGACAGGTTAAACTATGGCTACACCTTC	CASIPLDRLNYGYTF
TRBD2	TRBV27	once	TRBJ2-1	TGTGCCAGCAGTTTCCTCCCGACTAGCGGGAGTTCTCATGAGCAGTTCTTC	CASSFLPTSGSSHEQFF
TRBD1	TRBV7-2	-	TRBJ1-1	TGTGCCAGCAGCTTACGGACAGGCCAGACTGAAGCTTTCTTT	CASSLRTGQTEAFF
-	TRBV5-1	-	TRBJ2-5	TGCGCCAGCAGCCGGTATGGGCGGGAGACCCAGTACTTC	CASSRYGRETQYF
TRBD1	TRBV24-1	-	TRBJ1-2	TGTGCCACCAGTGACCCCGGGACAGGGGGCGCGGGTGGCTACACCTTC	CATSDPGTGGAGGYTF
TRBD1	TRBV6-1	-	TRBJ1-2	TGTGCCAGCAGTGAGGACAGGGCGGATGGCTACACCTTC	CASSEDRADGYTF
-	TRBV27	-	TRBJ2-7	TGTGCCAGCAGTTTTAAGGACAGTTCCTACGAGCAGTACTTC	CASSFKDSSYEQYF
-	TRBV3-1/TRBV3-2	-	TRBJ2-3	TGTGCCAGCAGCCCCGGGGGTACGCAGTATTTT	CASSPGGTQYF
TRBD1	TRBV11-2	-	TRBJ2-7	TGTGCCAGCAGCTTATCCAGGGGGTCCGCGGACGAGCAGTACTTC	CASSLSRGSADEQYF
-	TRBV7-2	once	TRBJ2-7	TGTGCCAGCAGTCCTCGAACTAGCCCCTACGAGCAGTACTTC	CASSPRTSPYEQYF
TRBD1	TRBV28	-	TRBJ2-2	TGTGCCAGCAGTTGGGTCACAGGGGTCGGGGAGCTGTTTTTT	CASSWVTGVGELFF
-	TRBV7-2	-	TRBJ2-5	TGTGCCAGCAGCTTACGGGCGGGAAGACCACAAGAGACCCAGTACTTC	CASSLRAGRPQETQYF
TRBD2	TRBV13	once	TRBJ2-7	TGTGCCAGCAGCCTCAGGACTAGCAGGGAGCAGTACTTC	CASSLRTSREQYF
-	TRBV6-2/TRBV6-3	-	TRBJ1-2	TGTGCCAGCAGTTGGGGGCCTGAAGCTAACTATGGCTACACCTTC	CASSWGPEANYGYTF
-	TRBV5-1	-	TRBJ2-2	TGCGCCAGCAGCCCCGCAGGACAGCGCACCGGGGAGCTGTTTTTT	CASSPAGQRTGELFF